This is a list of T cell receptor beta chains from one sample in a study of blood T cell repertoires in COVID-19. The repertoire was sequenced with immunoSEQ multiplex PCR; TCRdb's copy has only in-frame clones and lacks some. The top ten hold approximately 0.55% of the sample, which has 150,000 to 180,000 clones, roughly 89% seen once. Sequenced input: peripheral blood. These receptors came from a man aged 45-60 years with acute or convalescent COVID-19. The CDR3 runs from the conserved cysteine through the conserved F or W. The order of the fields is CDR3 DNA, CDR3 protein, D gene, J gene, clone size, V gene. A D gene is named only where the DNA matches it firmly. Some rows have no size entry. The others give once, few or many, or a class for an expanded clone.

TGTGCCAGCAGCTTAGCAACAGGGGGCCAAGAGACCCAGTACTTC,CASSLATGGQETQYF,TRBD1,TRBJ2-5,.,TRBV7-9
TGTGCCAGCAGTGACCCAGGGGGGAGCGCTGAGCAGTTCTTC,CASSDPGGSAEQFF,.,TRBJ2-1,.,TRBV27
TGTGCCAGCAGTAAGCTAGCGGGAGGTACCTACAATGAGCAGTTCTTC,CASSKLAGGTYNEQFF,TRBD2,TRBJ2-1,.,TRBV27
TGTGCCAGTAGTCCCCCAGCGGGGTACAATGAGCAGTTCTTC,CASSPPAGYNEQFF,TRBD2,TRBJ2-1,.,TRBV19
TGTGCCAGCAGCCCCCCGGGGTACAATGAGCAGTTCTTC,CASSPPGYNEQFF,.,TRBJ2-1,few,TRBV7-8
TGTGCCAGCAGCCAACTCCTAGCGGGGTTGTCGGCAGATACGCAGTATTTT,CASSQLLAGLSADTQYF,TRBD2,TRBJ2-3,.,TRBV5-8
TGTGCCACCAGTGGCATGGGGACAAGTAATGAAAAACTGTTTTTT,CATSGMGTSNEKLFF,.,TRBJ1-4,.,TRBV24-1
TGTGCCAGCAGCTTAGAGGGGGCTTACAGTGGCTACACCTTC,CASSLEGAYSGYTF,TRBD1,TRBJ1-2,.,TRBV7-8
TGTGCCAGCAGCCAAGATCTTGCCGGGGTCGATGAGCAGTTCTTC,CASSQDLAGVDEQFF,.,TRBJ2-1,.,TRBV3-1/TRBV3-2
TGTGCCAGCAGCGTAGCTCTAGGTGGAAACACCATATATTTT,CASSVALGGNTIYF,.,TRBJ1-3,few,TRBV9
TGTGCCACCAGCGGGGGGGACGGAGACTCTGGAAACACCATATATTTT,CATSGGDGDSGNTIYF,.,TRBJ1-3,once,TRBV15
TGTGCCAGCAGCTCCTCCGGGACAGGGGCTATGCGGGCGCAGTATTTT,CASSSSGTGAMRAQYF,TRBD1,TRBJ2-3,.,TRBV7-8
TGTGCCAGCAGCAATAAGGGGAATCATGACTATGGCTACACCTTC,CASSNKGNHDYGYTF,.,TRBJ1-2,.,TRBV21-1
TGTGCCAGCAGTGCCAGGGGGGCGTACTATGGCTACACCTTC,CASSARGAYYGYTF,TRBD1,TRBJ1-2,.,TRBV6-2/TRBV6-3
TGTGCCAGCAGTTTAACTTACAGGGTCCGGGAGACCCAGTACTTC,CASSLTYRVRETQYF,.,TRBJ2-5,.,TRBV27
TGTGCCAGCAGTTTCAGTCGGGGCTCCTACAATGAGCAGTTCTTC,CASSFSRGSYNEQFF,.,TRBJ2-1,once,TRBV6-5
TGTGCCAGCAGCTTAGCGCAGGGGGGCGGGGATACGCAGTATTTT,CASSLAQGGGDTQYF,.,TRBJ2-3,.,TRBV7-9
TGTGCCAGCAGCTTAGTTCCCGGGAACCCCTATAATTCACCCCTCCACTTT,CASSLVPGNPYNSPLHF,.,TRBJ1-6,once,TRBV7-8
TGTGCCAGCAGCGACAGTAATACCTACAATGAGCAGTTCTTC,CASSDSNTYNEQFF,.,TRBJ2-1,few,TRBV3-1/TRBV3-2
TGCGCCAGCAGCCAAGATCGGGGGGGTAGGAATTCACCCCTCCACTTT,CASSQDRGGRNSPLHF,.,TRBJ1-6,.,TRBV4-3
TGTGCTAGCAGCCGGGACAGGGTCTCAGATACGCAGTATTTT,CASSRDRVSDTQYF,TRBD1,TRBJ2-3,once,TRBV7-7
TGTGCCATCAGTGACCAGGGGAGGGCTCACTTC,CAISDQGRAHF,.,TRBJ1-2,.,TRBV10-3
TGTGCTAGTGGTTTGGTACAGGACGGGAGCCGGTTTTCGGAGACCCAGTACTTC,CASGLVQDGSRFSETQYF,.,TRBJ2-5,.,TRBV12-5
TGTGCCAGCAGCCGTTTTGCAGGGGGAGAGCAGTACTTC,CASSRFAGGEQYF,TRBD1,TRBJ2-7,.,TRBV7-9
TGCGCCAGCAGCTGGGTAGGGGGAGATCCAGATACGCAGTATTTT,CASSWVGGDPDTQYF,.,TRBJ2-3,.,TRBV5-1
TGCGCCAGCAGCCCACAGGGGAATGGCTACACCTTC,CASSPQGNGYTF,TRBD1,TRBJ1-2,.,TRBV5-1
TGTGCCTGGAGTCTCGCGGGGGCCCTGAACACTGAAGCTTTCTTT,CAWSLAGALNTEAFF,.,TRBJ1-1,.,TRBV30
TGCGCCAGCAGTAACGACAGGGCGTCTGAGCAGTTCTTC,CASSNDRASEQFF,TRBD1,TRBJ2-1,.,TRBV5-1
TGTGCCAGCAGTTACGGACAGGGGACTGGAAACACCATATATTTT,CASSYGQGTGNTIYF,TRBD1,TRBJ1-3,once,TRBV6-5
TGTGCCACCAGTTCAGGGATATCACGATTTCAGTACTTC,CATSSGISRFQYF,.,TRBJ2-4,.,TRBV24-1
TGTGCCAGTACGGGACAGGGTCCGTGGGAGCAGTACTTC,CASTGQGPWEQYF,TRBD1,TRBJ2-7,.,TRBV19
TGTGCCAGCAGCTTCCGACAGACATCTCTGGTAAACACCATATATTTT,CASSFRQTSLVNTIYF,.,TRBJ1-3,.,TRBV7-9
TGTGCCAGCAGTGAATCGTACGGGAGGGCCAACATTCAGTACTTC,CASSESYGRANIQYF,TRBD2,TRBJ2-4,.,TRBV25-1
TGTGCCAGCAGCCGGACAGGGGGTAGCAATCAGCCCCAGCATTTT,CASSRTGGSNQPQHF,TRBD1,TRBJ1-5,.,TRBV7-2
TGTGCCAGCAGCCGGGGACAGGGGGCCTTCCAAGAGACCCAGTACTTC,CASSRGQGAFQETQYF,TRBD1,TRBJ2-5,.,TRBV7-9
TGTGCCAGCAGCTTACTAGCGGGAGGGCGGGGCTCCTACAATGAGCAGTTCTTC,CASSLLAGGRGSYNEQFF,TRBD2,TRBJ2-1,.,TRBV7-9
TGTGCCAGCAGTGACTCTCGGGGGGATGGCTACACCTTC,CASSDSRGDGYTF,.,TRBJ1-2,.,TRBV6-4
TGTGCCAGCAGCCAAGGGGACAGTGAAGCTTTCTTT,CASSQGDSEAFF,TRBD1,TRBJ1-1,.,TRBV13
TGCGCCAGCAGCTTGGAGGGAGCGGGATTGTCCTACAATGAGCAGTTCTTC,CASSLEGAGLSYNEQFF,TRBD2,TRBJ2-1,.,TRBV5-1
TGTGCCAGCAGCTTTCTCGACTCCGGGGAGCTGTTTTTT,CASSFLDSGELFF,.,TRBJ2-2,.,TRBV7-3
TGTGCCAGCCCGAGGGACAGGGCTAATTCACCCCTCCACTTT,CASPRDRANSPLHF,TRBD1,TRBJ1-6,.,TRBV28
TGTGCCACCAGCAGAGGCCAGGGCACCACTGAAGCTTTCTTT,CATSRGQGTTEAFF,.,TRBJ1-1,once,TRBV15
TGTGCCAGTATGGGAGCGGGACAGGGGTACAATGGCTACACCTTC,CASMGAGQGYNGYTF,TRBD1,TRBJ1-2,.,TRBV19
TGTGCCAGCAGTCTCACAGGGAGCTCTGGAAACACCATATATTTT,CASSLTGSSGNTIYF,.,TRBJ1-3,.,TRBV2
TGTGCCAGCAGTTTATCGGGTGAAAAACTGTTTTTT,CASSLSGEKLFF,.,TRBJ1-4,.,TRBV28
TGTGCCAGTAGTAAACAGGGAGAATCACCCCTCCACTTT,CASSKQGESPLHF,.,TRBJ1-6,.,TRBV19
TGTGCCAGCAGCGTATCTAGTAGCAATCAGCCCCAGCATTTT,CASSVSSSNQPQHF,.,TRBJ1-5,few,TRBV9